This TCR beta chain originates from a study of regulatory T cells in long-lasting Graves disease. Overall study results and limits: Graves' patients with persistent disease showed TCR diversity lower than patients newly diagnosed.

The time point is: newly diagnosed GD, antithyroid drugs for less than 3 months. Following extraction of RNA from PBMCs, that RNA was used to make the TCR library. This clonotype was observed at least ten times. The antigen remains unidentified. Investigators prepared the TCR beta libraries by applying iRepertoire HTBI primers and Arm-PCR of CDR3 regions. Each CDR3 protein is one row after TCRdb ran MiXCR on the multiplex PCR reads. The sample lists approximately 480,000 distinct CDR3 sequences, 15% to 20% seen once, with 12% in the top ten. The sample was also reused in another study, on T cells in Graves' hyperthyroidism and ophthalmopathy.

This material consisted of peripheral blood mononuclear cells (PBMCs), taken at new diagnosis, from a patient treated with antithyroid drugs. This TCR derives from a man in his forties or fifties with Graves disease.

The CDR3 is CSARVRVLAGLADTQYF. The DNA for the CDR3 is TGCAGTGCTAGAGTTCGGGTATTAGCGGGACTCGCAGATACGCAGTATTTT. The chain joins TRBV20-1 to TRBJ2-3, with 8 bases that match TRBD2. Germline CDR1 DFQATT, CDR2 SNEGSKA (reference sequence). CDR3 length: 17 amino acids. The J segment lost 4 bases and the V segment lost 1 base, leaving 13 bases of the junction unmatched.